These 22 T cell receptor beta chains originate from one sample sequenced in a study of regulatory T cells in long-lasting Graves disease. Documented time point: newly diagnosed GD, antithyroid drugs for less than 3 months. There was RNA extracted from PBMCs, and the TCR library was made from it. Assembly of TCR beta libraries relied on iRepertoire HTBI primers together with Arm-PCR of CDR3 regions. TCRdb ran MiXCR on the multiplex PCR reads and lists one entry per CDR3 protein. The sample yields fewer than 400,000 distinct CDR3 sequences, over 15% seen once. The sequencing here drew on peripheral blood mononuclear cells (PBMCs), taken at new diagnosis, from a patient treated with antithyroid drugs. These receptors all come from a female donor with Graves disease.

This clonotype appeared many times. This sequence joins TRBV2 and TRBJ2-7; 9 bases agree with TRBD2. The germline gives CDR1 SNHLY, CDR2 FYNNEI. V lost 4 bases to trimming and J lost 2 bases; unmatched junction nucleotides: 9. This CDR3 comprises 16 residues. The CDR3 reads CASSVPRAGGTYEQYF. The CDR3 nucleotides are TGTGCCAGCAGTGTTCCGCGAGCGGGGGGTACCTACGAGCAGTACTTC.

This clonotype was seen ten or more times. J is TRBJ2-5 and V is TRBV6-1, with 9 bases aligning to TRBD1. The CDR3 contains 15 residues. V lost 6 bases and J lost 1; bases outside the gene matches: 6. Germline V gene sequence: CDR1 MNHNS, CDR2 SASEGT. In DNA, the CDR3 is TGTGCCAGCAGCACCCGACAGGGGGGCCAAGAGACCCAGTACTTC. Residues: CASSTRQGGQETQYF.

This clonotype has a count of ten or more. The chain recombines TRBV6-5 with TRBJ2-3, with 10 bases fitting TRBD2. Trimming removed 2 bases from V and 5 bases from J; junction bases left unmatched: 10. This CDR3 is 17 amino acids long. The germline gives CDR1 MNHEY, CDR2 SVGAGI. The CDR3 coding sequence is TGTGCCAGCAGTTACGGCTCTCTAGCGGGAGCGATAGATACGCAGTATTTT. This encodes CASSYGSLAGAIDTQYF.

The chain couples TRBV6-1 to TRBJ2-1, with 10 nucleotides matching TRBD2. Losses at the gene ends were 10 bases for V and 2 bases for J; bases not matched to a gene: 5. The germline V gene encodes CDR1 MNHNS and CDR2 SASEGT. CDR3 length equals 14 residues. In DNA form, the CDR3 reads TGTGCCATCCTAGCGGGAGAAGCCTACAATGAGCAGTTCTTC. Amino acid sequence: CAILAGEAYNEQFF.

This chain joins TRBV28 and TRBJ2-7; D may correspond to TRBD1 or TRBD2 (7 bases each). The CDR3 sequence is 14 residues long. V was pared by 5 bases and J by 3 bases, with 14 bases between. Looked up from germline, CDR1 is MDHEN and CDR2 is SYDVKM. CDR3 coding DNA: TGTGCCAGCAGTCGCCAGGGGGGGAACTACGAGCAGTACTTC. Translated, it gives CASSRQGGNYEQYF.

To note about this clonotype: This sequence may be a read error, since a much larger clone differs from it by one base. The CDR3, as DNA: TGTGCCAGCTCACCACTCTGGACTCCTCCTGCCAATGAGCAGTTCTTC. Protein: CASSPLWTPPANEQFF. The chain uses TRBV18 and TRBJ2-5; possibly TRBD2 for D (5 bases). The J call is in doubt because the DNA end fits TRBJ2-1 better. The CDR3 runs 16 residues. Germline loops: CDR1 KGHSH, CDR2 LQKENI.

This clonotype was seen at least ten times. This chain connects TRBV27 to TRBJ1-1, with no clear D. The CDR3 contains 14 residues. Trimming took off 5 bases at V and 1 base at J, with 11 bases between the two ends. Germline V gene lookup returns CDR1 MNHEY and CDR2 SMNVEV (reference sequence). The CDR3 nucleotides are TGTGCCAGCAGTCCGTCGCTGAAGAACACTGAAGCTTTCTTT. Protein: CASSPSLKNTEAFF.

This clonotype came up a few times. J is TRBJ2-1 and V is TRBV10-2; D possibly uses TRBD1 or TRBD2 (6 bases each). The V end lost 10 bases, the J end lost 3 bases, and 28 bases lay between the germline ends. The germline CDR1 and CDR2 sequences are WSHSY and SAAADI. CDR3 size: 18 residues. CDR3 in amino acids: CATTKIDLGGLYYNEQFF. CDR3 DNA: TGCGCCACCACGAAAATCGATTTAGGGGGACTTTACTACAATGAGCAGTTCTTC.

The count of this clonotype is one. J is TRBJ2-1 and V is TRBV12-3 or TRBV12-4; TRBD2 agrees at 10 bases. CDR3 size: 16 residues. Losses at the gene ends were 2 bases for V and 7 bases for J; bases not matched to a gene: 8. The CDR3, as DNA: TGTGCCAGCAGTTTAAACAGCGGGGGGGCCAGAAATGAGCAGTTCTTC. This encodes CASSLNSGGARNEQFF.

This clonotype was seen more than once but under ten times. CDR3 sequence (DNA): TGTGCCAGTAGTCCCCGACAGGGAAATGAAAAACTGTTTTTT. Its translation: CASSPRQGNEKLFF. The rearrangement links TRBV19 to TRBJ1-4; 7 nucleotides line up with TRBD1. Germline loops: CDR1 LNHDA, CDR2 SQIVND (reference sequence). V dropped 5 bases and J dropped 5; count of bases not matched to a gene: 5. The CDR3 sequence is 14 residues long.

This chain joins TRBV4-1 and TRBJ2-2, with D unclear. Germline CDR1 is MGHRA and CDR2 is YSYEKL. V was shortened by 1 base and J by 4 bases, with 4 bases between the two germline ends. This CDR3 spans 13 amino acids. CDR3 sequence reads: CASSQGVTGELFF. The CDR3 nucleotides are TGCGCCAGCAGCCAAGGGGTCACCGGGGAGCTGTTTTTT.

This clonotype occurred many times. V gene TRBV27 combines with J gene TRBJ1-1; D not resolved. Germline values: CDR1 MNHEY, CDR2 SMNVEV (reference sequence). The CDR3 covers 14 residues. V dropped 5 bases and J dropped 3 bases, with 13 bases sitting between them. The DNA of the CDR3 is TGTGCCAGCAGTCCGCGCAGCATGGACACTGAAGCTTTCTTT. As protein: CASSPRSMDTEAFF.

This clonotype has at least ten counts. This chain links TRBV28 with TRBJ1-5; D perhaps matches TRBD1 (6 bases). Germline assignment: CDR1 MDHEN and CDR2 SYDVKM. The CDR3 has 19 amino acids. V lost 1 base to trimming and J lost 2 bases, with 21 bases between them. CDR3 DNA sequence: TGTGCCAGCAGTTTATTAGTCGGCGGGGGCAGCTTTGGCAATCAGCCCCAGCATTTT. Its protein is CASSLLVGGGSFGNQPQHF.

This clonotype was picked up many times. V is TRBV7-6 and J is TRBJ1-2, with a tentative D call TRBD1 (5 bases). The CDR3 is 14 amino acids. Germline V lookup: CDR1 SGHVS, CDR2 FNYEAQ. V was trimmed by 1 base and J by 6 bases, leaving 12 bases between them. In DNA form, the CDR3 reads TGTGCCAGCAGCTTAGTGGGACGGGAGGATGGCTACACCTTC. Its translation is CASSLVGREDGYTF.

This clonotype was seen ten or more times. The CDR3 reads CAISANTDTQYF. CDR3 sequence (DNA): TGTGCCATCTCCGCTAACACAGATACGCAGTATTTT. The chain employs TRBV10-3 and TRBJ2-3, with no clear D. Trimming took off 8 bases at V and 2 bases at J, with 8 bases between the two ends. This CDR3 comprises 12 residues. Per germline, CDR1 ENHRY and CDR2 SYGVKD.

This clonotype was recorded many times. CDR3 bases: TGTGCCAGCAGCCCCCAGGGCGGGACCCAGCCCCAGCATTTT. Encoded protein: CASSPQGGTQPQHF. This chain joins TRBV7-9 and TRBJ1-5, with D possibly matching TRBD1 (5 bases). The ends were cut back, 5 bases at V and 7 bases at J, with 15 bases in the middle. This CDR3 comprises 14 residues. Looked up from germline, CDR1 is SEHNR and CDR2 is FQNEAQ (reference sequence). Variable domain in full (rest from reference TRBV7-9 and TRBJ1-5): DTGVSQNPRHKITKRGQNVTFRCDPISEHNRLYWYRQTLGQGPEFLTYFQNEAQLEKSRLLSDRFSAERPKGSFSTLEIQRTEQGDSAMYLCASSPQGGTQPQHFGDGTRLSIL.

The chain employs TRBV7-2 and TRBJ2-7; TRBD1 agrees at 11 bases. This CDR3 comprises 15 residues. The V and J ends lost 4 bases and 3 bases, in that order; junction bases with no gene match: 5. Germline CDR1 is SGHTA and CDR2 is FQGNSA. CDR3 coding DNA: TGTGCCAGCAGCTACGCCGGGACAGGGGGCTACGAGCAGTACTTC. It is translated as CASSYAGTGGYEQYF.

This clonotype was observed many times. The chain recombines TRBV27 with TRBJ2-3; 9 bases map to TRBD2. With V trimmed by 5 bases and J by 2 bases, 14 bases remained unmatched. Germline CDR1 is MNHEY and CDR2 is SMNVEV (reference sequence). The CDR3 has 18 residues. Written as DNA, the CDR3 is TGTGCCAGCAGTCTCAGGCTAGCGGGACCGCTGGACACAGATACGCAGTATTTT. It yields the protein CASSLRLAGPLDTDTQYF.

The J gene is TRBJ2-3, the V gene TRBV12-3 or TRBV12-4; 11 positions match TRBD2. CDR3 length: 17 residues. The trim removed 7 bases at V and 4 bases at J, leaving 13 bases unmatched. The CDR3 spells CASIRGTSGSFSDTQYF. The CDR3 DNA reads as TGTGCCAGCATCCGAGGCACTAGCGGGAGTTTTTCAGATACGCAGTATTTT.

There are many counts of this clonotype. The CDR3 spells CASSLRTSGKPGELFF. The CDR3 coding sequence is TGTGCCAGCAGCTTGCGGACTAGCGGAAAGCCCGGGGAGCTGTTTTTT. The genes are TRBV11-1 and TRBJ2-2, with 10 bases identical to TRBD2. J gave up 6 bases and V 3 bases, and 7 bases lay outside the gene matches. The CDR3 has 16 amino acids. The germline V gene has CDR1 SGHAT and CDR2 FQDESV (reference sequence).

For this clonotype: This probably arose from a read error, given a far larger clone one base away. V is TRBV2 and J is TRBJ2-1; a possible D gene is TRBD1 (5 bases). From germline, CDR1 is SNHLY and CDR2 FYNNEI. V was trimmed by 6 bases and J by 13 bases, leaving 19 bases between them. The CDR3 totals 13 residues. CDR3 protein: CASSQDSIETQFF. The CDR3 nucleotides read TGTGCCAGCAGCCAAGACAGTATTGAGACCCAGTTCTTC.

The sample holds many counts of this clonotype. The chain is built from TRBV11-2 and TRBJ2-7; unclear D gene. The ends were cut back, 3 bases at V and 3 bases at J, with 6 bases in the middle. The CDR3 extends over 12 amino acids. Germline V lookup: CDR1 SGHAT, CDR2 FQNNGV. The CDR3 reads CASSFPFYEQYF. The CDR3 DNA reads as TGTGCCAGCAGCTTCCCTTTCTACGAGCAGTACTTC.